This TCR beta chain was recovered during a study of CD8 T cell repertoires and influenza (dated by TCRdb to 2017 to 2019). For context, the study as a whole: The cohort consisted of two middle-aged donors plus four healthy influenza A-immune young adults aged 18 to 29. The study profiled the M1-restricted CD8 T cell repertoire of five or six healthy donors by next-generation sequencing of both TCRalpha and TCRbeta chains. The research as a whole found: In every donor, TRBV19 was the dominant gene in the M1-specific TCRbeta repertoire, making up roughly 57.1% to 89.5% of sequences. The use of cDNA templates could bias sequence abundance through expression, reverse transcription or PCR, although the numbers of unique clonotypes would not be affected. On average, each donor had 350 to 500 unique M1-specific TCRbeta clonotypes (range about 150-975), which suggests that earlier methods underestimated repertoire diversity. Only about half of M1-specific TCRs had the canonical 11-mer xRSx CDR3beta motif, whereas a 10-mer xGxY motif accounted for approximately 12%. Although in vitro expansion could skew the repertoire, no significant skewing was found when 18 TRBV families were compared before and after expansion.

In the case of this clone: No base quality information exists; no much larger clone differs at one position.

CD8 T cells were restimulated weekly for approximately 3 weeks with peptide-pulsed (1 uM) irradiated TAP-deficient T2 cells. Prior influenza exposure was inferred from donor age and from positive M1 tetramer staining, which was seen in every donor. Every 3 to 4 days, the cultures were fed with AIM-V medium supplemented with human serum, MLA-144 supernatant and recombinant IL-2. Ficoll Paque Plus density separation was used to isolate peripheral blood mononuclear cells from fresh blood samples. Positive selection with human CD8 MicroBeads was used to enrich CD8 T cells from PBMCs. M1 dextramer-positive CD8 T cells were FACS-sorted from the expanded cultures and lysed for RNA isolation. Total RNA was isolated using the RNeasy Mini kit, and roughly 95-340 ng of RNA was used for cDNA synthesis with the SuperScript VILO kit. CDR3 regions were amplified with multiplexed V- and J-gene primers designed to reduce differential amplification bias. The immunoSEQ platform was used for CDR3 amplification and high-throughput sequencing of TCRalpha and TCRbeta. The original methods were these. Sequencing data were analyzed with immunoSEQ Analyzer 2.0, including V gene frequency, CDR3 length and V/J pairing. Repertoire analyses kept only productive rearrangements that lacked stop codons. Shannon and Simpson diversity indices were used to quantify clonotype diversity for each donor. IMGT conventions were followed for defining CDR3, and WebLogo sequence logos were used to visualize conserved CDR3 motifs. To limit the effect of sequence-frequency bias, gene-usage abundance was also recalculated from unique clonotype counts. Here the immuneACCESS table is served through TCRdb, limited to in-frame sequences with V and J called. Missing clones are a known gap in these copies; in checked studies unresolved V genes cover under half, and the rest lacks a known reason. The DNA was the basis for D and trimming; V, J and clone size are from that table. Here the sample has over 300 clones; 25% to 35% occur a single time. Clones ranked in the top ten supply under 55% of the sample.

CDR1 and CDR2, per the germline V gene, are SGHTA and FQGNSA. The cysteine opens and the phenylalanine closes a CDR3 of 15 amino acids. Of the read, only the CDR3 DNA is kept; its 45 bases are in frame from base 1. Trimming leaves V shorter by 5 bases and J shorter by 7 bases, with the junction holding 10 bases beyond the gene matches. This receptor chain uses TRBV7-2 and TRBJ2-7; 11 nucleotides in the junction match TRBD1. The sequence came from a person under 35 in good health. The sequenced sample was M1 dextramer-binding CD8+ T cells from cultured PBMCs. The cell subset or site label, as the study defines it: CD8 T cells sorted as dextramer-positive for the influenza matrix M1 58-66 peptide. CDR3 reads: CASSQVGQGAGEQYF. The DNA reads as follows: TGTGCCAGCAGCCAAGTTGGACAGGGGGCAGGGGAGCAGTACTTC.